Presented here are 7 T cell receptor beta chains from one specimen sequenced in a study of CD8 T cells in ankylosing spondylitis. A single record per CDR3 protein comes from TCRdb applying MiXCR to the 5' RACE reads. The sample shows fewer than 350,000 distinct CDR3 sequences, 11% of them seen only once. The sequencing sample was made of blood, either unsorted or a sorted T cell fraction (not recorded which). The source is a female donor with ankylosing spondylitis or in good health (not recorded which).

This clonotype was observed a few times. At one of its ends the junction is not consistent with the germline gene, which may arise from a read error. The V gene is TRBV7-7, the J gene TRBJ2-3, with 8 bases aligning to TRBD2. Germline values: CDR1 SSHAT, CDR2 FNYEAQ (reference sequence). This CDR3 contains 14 residues. DNA for the CDR3: TGTGCTAGCAGCTTCGGACTAGCTGGAGATACGCAGTATTTT. This sequence encodes CASSFGLAGDTQYF.

This chain links TRBV20-1 with TRBJ1-2; the D gene is possibly TRBD1 (5 bases). Germline-derived CDR1 and CDR2 are DFQATT and SNEGSKA (reference sequence). This CDR3 region has 14 residues. The V end lost 5 bases, the J end lost 4 bases, and 17 bases lay between the germline ends. The chain's CDR3 is CSAPAGGLIYGYTF. The CDR3 DNA sequence: TGCAGTGCTCCAGCGGGGGGACTAATCTATGGCTACACCTTC.

This clonotype was seen repeatedly, ten times or more. The CDR3 nucleotides read TGTGCCAGCAGTCCCTTCTCGGCAAGTCCCTATGGCTACACCTTC. Protein sequence: CASSPFSASPYGYTF. V is TRBV12-3 or TRBV12-4 and J is TRBJ1-2; D gene unclear. The CDR3 loop spans 15 amino acids. V lost 5 bases and J 4 bases, leaving 17 bases between the germline ends.

This clonotype was recorded many times. The rearrangement links TRBV27 to TRBJ2-2, with 8 bases aligning to TRBD2. Germline loops: CDR1 MNHEY, CDR2 SMNVEV (reference sequence). This CDR3 has 16 amino acids. Trimming cost V 2 bases and J 7 bases; bases outside gene matches: 9. As DNA, the CDR3 is TGTGCCAGCAGTTTAGAGAGCGGGAGAGGGAACGGGGAGCTGTTTTTT. Amino acids: CASSLESGRGNGELFF.

This clonotype was counted between two and nine times. This chain links TRBV7-9 with TRBJ2-7, with TRBD2 identical over 11 bases. The germline CDR1 and CDR2 sequences are SEHNR and FQNEAQ (reference sequence). V was clipped by 4 bases and J by 6 bases; unmatched bases: 11. CDR3 length: 16 residues. This chain's CDR3 is CASSYSGSGRAAEQYF. CDR3 DNA: TGTGCCAGCAGCTACTCGGGTAGCGGGAGGGCCGCCGAGCAGTACTTC.

This rearrangement joins TRBV24-1 to TRBJ1-4, with a weak D call TRBD1 (5 bases). Germline-derived CDR1 and CDR2 are KGHDR and SFDVKD. The CDR3 runs to 16 residues. V lost 4 bases to trimming and J lost 8 bases, with 19 bases between them. CDR3 DNA: TGTGCCACCAGTGAAACGGGGGTTCTTGGAGGAGAAAAACTGTTTTTT. It translates to CATSETGVLGGEKLFF.

This clonotype was detected ten times or more. V usage is TRBV29-1 and J usage is TRBJ2-1, with D perhaps TRBD2 (6 bases). Trimming shortened V by 4 bases and J by 12 bases, and 19 bases separated the two germline ends. Looked up from germline, CDR1 is SQVTM and CDR2 is ANQGSEA. There are 13 residues in the CDR3. This CDR3 is CSVASGTGVAQFF. CDR3 DNA: TGCAGCGTTGCCTCGGGGACTGGGGTGGCGCAGTTCTTC.